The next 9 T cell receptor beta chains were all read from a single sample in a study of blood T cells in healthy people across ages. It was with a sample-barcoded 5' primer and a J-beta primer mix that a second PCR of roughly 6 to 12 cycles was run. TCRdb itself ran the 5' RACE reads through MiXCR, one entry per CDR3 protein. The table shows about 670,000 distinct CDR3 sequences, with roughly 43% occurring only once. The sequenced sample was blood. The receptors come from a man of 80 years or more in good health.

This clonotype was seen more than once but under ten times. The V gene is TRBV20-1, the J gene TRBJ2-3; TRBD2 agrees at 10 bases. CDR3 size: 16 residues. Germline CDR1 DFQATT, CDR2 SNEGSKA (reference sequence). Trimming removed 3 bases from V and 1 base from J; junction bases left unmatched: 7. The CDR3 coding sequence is TGCAGTGCTAGTAGGAAAGCGGGAGGGGGCACAGATACGCAGTATTTT. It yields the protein CSASRKAGGGTDTQYF.

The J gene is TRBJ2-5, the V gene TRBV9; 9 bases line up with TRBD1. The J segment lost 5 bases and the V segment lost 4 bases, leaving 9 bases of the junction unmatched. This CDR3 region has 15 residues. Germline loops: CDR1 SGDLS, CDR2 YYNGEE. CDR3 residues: CASSLQQGARETQYF. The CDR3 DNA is TGTGCCAGCAGCCTCCAACAGGGGGCGAGGGAGACCCAGTACTTC. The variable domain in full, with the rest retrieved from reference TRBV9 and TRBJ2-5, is DSGVTQTPKHLITATGQRVTLRCSPRSGDLSVYWYQQSLDQGLQFLIQYYNGEERAKGNILERFSAQQFPDLHSELNLSSLELGDSALYFCASSLQQGARETQYFGPGTRLLVL.

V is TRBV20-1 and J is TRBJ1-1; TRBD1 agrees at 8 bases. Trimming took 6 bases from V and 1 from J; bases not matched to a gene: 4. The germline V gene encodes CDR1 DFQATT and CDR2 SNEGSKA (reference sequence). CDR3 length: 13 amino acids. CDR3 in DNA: TGCAGTGCCCTTGGGACAGGGAACACTGAAGCTTTCTTT. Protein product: CSALGTGNTEAFF.

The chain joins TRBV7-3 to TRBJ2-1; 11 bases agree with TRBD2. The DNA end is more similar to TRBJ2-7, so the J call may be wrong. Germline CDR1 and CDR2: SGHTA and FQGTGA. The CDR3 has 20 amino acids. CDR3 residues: CASSLTGTSGSPRSYNEQYF. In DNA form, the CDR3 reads TGTGCCAGCAGCTTAACGGGGACTAGCGGCTCACCCCGCTCCTACAATGAGCAGTACTTC.

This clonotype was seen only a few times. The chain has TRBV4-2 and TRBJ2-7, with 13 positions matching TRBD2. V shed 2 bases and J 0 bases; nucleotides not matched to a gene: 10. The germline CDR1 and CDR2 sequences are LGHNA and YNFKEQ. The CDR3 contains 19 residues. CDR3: CASSQSMTSGGQYSYEQYF. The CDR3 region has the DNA TGTGCCAGCAGCCAATCAATGACTAGCGGGGGGCAATACTCCTACGAGCAGTACTTC.

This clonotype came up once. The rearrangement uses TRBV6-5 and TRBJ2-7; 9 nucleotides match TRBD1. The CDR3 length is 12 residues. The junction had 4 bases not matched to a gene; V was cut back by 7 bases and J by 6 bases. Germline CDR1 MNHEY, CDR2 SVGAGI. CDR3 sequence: CASTKTGGEQYF. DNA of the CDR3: TGTGCCAGCACCAAGACAGGGGGCGAGCAGTACTTC.

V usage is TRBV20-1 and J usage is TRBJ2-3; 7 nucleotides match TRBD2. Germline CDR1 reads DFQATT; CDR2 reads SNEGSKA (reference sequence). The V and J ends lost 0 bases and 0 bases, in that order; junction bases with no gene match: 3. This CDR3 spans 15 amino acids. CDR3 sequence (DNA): TGCAGTGCTAGAGATCGGACTAGGAGCACAGATACGCAGTATTTT. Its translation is CSARDRTRSTDTQYF.

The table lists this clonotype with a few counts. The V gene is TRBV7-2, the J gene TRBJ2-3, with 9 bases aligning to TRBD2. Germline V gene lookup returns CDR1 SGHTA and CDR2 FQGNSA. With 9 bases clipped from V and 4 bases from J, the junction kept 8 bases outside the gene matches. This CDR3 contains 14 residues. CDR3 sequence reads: CASKRGEYADTQYF. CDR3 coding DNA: TGTGCCAGTAAGCGGGGGGAATATGCAGATACGCAGTATTTT.

This CDR3 reads CASSPDSQRYIQYF. The CDR3 DNA reads as TGTGCCAGCAGCCCGGACAGTCAACGTTACATTCAGTACTTC. The V and J genes are TRBV5-6 and TRBJ2-4; maybe TRBD1 (6 bases). The CDR3 contains 14 residues. The germline V and J ends were trimmed by 4 bases and 8 bases, with 16 bases remaining between them. The germline CDR1 and CDR2 sequences are SGHDT and YYEEEE.